The sequence of this T cell receptor beta chain was determined in a study of blood T cell repertoires in COVID-19. V lost 0 bases and J lost 6, with 14 bases in between. Per the germline V gene, CDR1 is LGHNA and CDR2 is YSLEER. The CDR3 loop spans 16 amino acids. Clones were read by immunoSEQ multiplex PCR, and TCRdb kept only the in-frame ones, dropping some. The table lists about 180,000 clones, 70% to 80% of them singletons. V usage is TRBV4-3 and J usage is TRBJ2-2; D may be TRBD2 (6 bases). The clonotype was recovered from a man in his 60s who had been exposed to COVID-19. The sequenced sample was PBMCs or T cells enriched from blood (not recorded which). The CDR3 bases are TGCGCCAGCAGCCAAGATCGGCGGCGGGGTGCCGGGGAGCTGTTTTTT. This translates into CASSQDRRRGAGELFF.